Listed below are T cell receptor beta chains from one sample, sequenced in a study of post-analysis software for immune sequencing data. TCRdb recomputed calls from the PCR reads with MiXCR, one row per CDR3 protein. The sample lists 650,000 to 850,000 distinct CDR3 sequences; under 70% were seen once. Sequenced: blood. These receptors were obtained from a girl aged 10 to 17 with multiple sclerosis. Both conserved end residues are part of each CDR3. The D gene is left open where the match is weak. Size tells how often a clone was seen (once, few, many) or the class of an expanded clone, and some rows leave it out.

d_gene	v_gene	abundance	j_gene	CDR3aa	CDR3nt
NA	TRBV18	NA	TRBJ2-3	CASSPINPSTDTQYF	TGTGCCAGCTCACCAATCAACCCTAGCACAGATACGCAGTATTTT
TRBD2	TRBV11-2	few	TRBJ2-5	CASSLFPAGGVGETQYF	TGTGCCAGCAGCTTATTTCCAGCGGGGGGAGTGGGGGAGACCCAGTACTTC
TRBD1	TRBV7-2	NA	TRBJ1-2	CASSPGGWDRGYGYTF	TGTGCCAGCAGCCCGGGGGGTTGGGACAGGGGTTATGGCTACACCTTC
NA	TRBV5-6	NA	TRBJ1-2	CASSLGVTALYGYTF	TGTGCCAGCAGCTTGGGGGTGACAGCCCTTTATGGCTACACCTTC
NA	TRBV6-5	few	TRBJ1-2	CASSPQGSPYGYTF	TGTGCCAGCAGCCCACAGGGATCCCCCTATGGCTACACCTTC
NA	TRBV7-9	NA	TRBJ1-1	CASSLAGGHPNTEAFF	TGTGCCAGCAGCTTAGCGGGGGGACACCCCAACACTGAAGCTTTCTTT
TRBD2	TRBV20-1	few	TRBJ2-1	CSARDTASGSYNEQFF	TGCAGTGCTAGAGATACGGCTAGCGGGAGCTACAATGAGCAGTTCTTC
NA	TRBV10-3	NA	TRBJ2-4	CAISARDSVREQYF	TGTGCCATCAGTGCCCGGGACTCCGTGAGGGAGCAGTACTTC
NA	TRBV5-4	few	TRBJ2-6	CASSWKSGAGANVLTF	TGTGCCAGCAGCTGGAAGTCGGGCGCTGGGGCCAACGTCCTGACTTTC
TRBD2	TRBV5-5	NA	TRBJ2-1	CASSSPYSGTNEQFF	TGTGCCAGCAGCTCCCCATATTCAGGGACTAACGAGCAGTTCTTC
NA	TRBV6-2/TRBV6-3	few	TRBJ2-5	CASSYELGTQYF	TGTGCCAGCAGTTACGAACTGGGGACCCAGTACTTC
NA	TRBV29-1	NA	TRBJ2-1	CSVGALVTLNEQFF	TGCAGCGTGGGGGCACTAGTTACGCTCAATGAGCAGTTCTTC
TRBD1	TRBV27	few	TRBJ1-4	CASSTLHAQGAGEKLFF	TGTGCCAGCAGTACCCTACACGCACAGGGGGCCGGCGAAAAACTGTTTTTT
NA	TRBV6-1	once	TRBJ1-5	CASSTLYSNQPQHF	TGTGCCAGCAGCACCCTCTATAGCAATCAGCCCCAGCATTTT
TRBD2	TRBV10-3	once	TRBJ2-4	CAISDSSGSGNKQYF	TGTGCCATCAGTGATAGTAGCGGGAGTGGTAACAAGCAGTACTTC
NA	TRBV10-3	NA	TRBJ1-5	CAISEVRGGRAQHF	TGTGCCATCAGTGAGGTCCGGGGGGGACGGGCCCAGCATTTT
NA	TRBV7-2	few	TRBJ2-3	CASSRTDGTDTQYF	TGTGCCAGCAGCCGGACAGACGGCACAGATACGCAGTATTTT
TRBD1	TRBV29-1	NA	TRBJ1-2	CSVEGQGLAYGYTF	TGCAGCGTTGAAGGACAGGGGTTGGCCTATGGCTACACCTTC
NA	TRBV12-3/TRBV12-4	few	TRBJ2-7	CASSLQDNSYEQYF	TGTGCCAGCAGTCTACAGGACAACTCCTACGAGCAGTACTTC
TRBD2	TRBV5-1	NA	TRBJ2-3	CASSRTGTSGGTDTQYF	TGCGCCAGCAGCCGGACCGGGACTAGTGGAGGCACAGATACGCAGTATTTT
TRBD2	TRBV7-8	few	TRBJ2-1	CASSLAREVWYNEQFF	TGTGCCAGCAGCTTAGCGCGGGAGGTTTGGTACAATGAGCAGTTCTTC
TRBD1	TRBV5-1	NA	TRBJ2-7	CASSRTGVSNYEQYF	TGCGCCAGCAGCCGGACAGGGGTCTCCAACTACGAGCAGTACTTC
NA	TRBV5-1	NA	TRBJ1-1	CASNRKTPEAGEAFF	TGCGCCAGCAATCGAAAGACACCGGAGGCCGGTGAAGCTTTCTTT
NA	TRBV20-1	few	TRBJ2-5	CSARGNGPEIETQYF	TGCAGTGCTAGAGGAAACGGGCCAGAGATAGAGACCCAGTACTTC
NA	TRBV27	NA	TRBJ2-7	CASVKGLEQYF	TGTGCCAGCGTGAAGGGGCTCGAGCAGTACTTC
TRBD2	TRBV20-1	few	TRBJ2-7	CSASPGLATYEQYF	TGCAGTGCTTCCCCCGGACTAGCGACCTACGAGCAGTACTTC